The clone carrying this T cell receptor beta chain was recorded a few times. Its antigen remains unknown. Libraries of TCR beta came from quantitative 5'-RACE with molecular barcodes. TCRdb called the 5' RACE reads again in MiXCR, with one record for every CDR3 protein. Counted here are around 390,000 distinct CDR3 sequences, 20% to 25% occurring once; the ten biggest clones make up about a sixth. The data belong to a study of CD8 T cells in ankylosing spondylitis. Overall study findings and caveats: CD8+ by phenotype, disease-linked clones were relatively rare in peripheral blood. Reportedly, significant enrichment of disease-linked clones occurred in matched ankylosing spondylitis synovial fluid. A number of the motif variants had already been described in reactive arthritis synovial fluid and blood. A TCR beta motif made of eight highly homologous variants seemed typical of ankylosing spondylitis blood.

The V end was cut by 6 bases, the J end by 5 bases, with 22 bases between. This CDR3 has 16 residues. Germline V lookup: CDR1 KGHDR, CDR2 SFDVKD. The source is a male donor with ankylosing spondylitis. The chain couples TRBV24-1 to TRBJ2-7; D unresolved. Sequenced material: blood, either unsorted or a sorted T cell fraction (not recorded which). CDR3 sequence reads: CATSPHYKSESHEQYF. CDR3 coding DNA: TGTGCCACCAGTCCCCACTACAAGAGCGAAAGCCACGAGCAGTACTTC.